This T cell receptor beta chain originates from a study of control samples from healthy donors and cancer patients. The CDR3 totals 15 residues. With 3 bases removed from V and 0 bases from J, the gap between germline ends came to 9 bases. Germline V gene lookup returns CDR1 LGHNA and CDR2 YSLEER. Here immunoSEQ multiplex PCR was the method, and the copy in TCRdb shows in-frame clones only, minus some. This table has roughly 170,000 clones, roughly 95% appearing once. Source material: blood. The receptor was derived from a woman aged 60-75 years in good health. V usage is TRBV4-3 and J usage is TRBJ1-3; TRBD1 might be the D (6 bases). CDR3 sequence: CASSQGTTSGNTIYF. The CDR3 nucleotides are TGCGCCAGCAGCCAGGGGACAACCTCTGGAAACACCATATATTTT.